This T cell receptor (beta chain) is drawn from a study of breast tumors, draining lymph nodes, adjacent tissues. Broader study findings: Data fit most tumor T cells coming from lymph node, expanding in tumor.

TCRdb called the multiplex PCR reads again in MiXCR, with one record for every CDR3 protein. The repertoire holds 200,000 to 250,000 distinct CDR3 sequences, approximately 30% seen once, with roughly 1.3% in the top ten. Of note for this clonotype: Its specificity is unknown.

Axillary draining lymph nodes of breast cancer patients supplied the node samples. The sequencing input was axillary lymph node tissue. This receptor was obtained from a female donor with breast cancer. Some clones in this sample may be carry-over from other donors' samples.

CDR3 protein: CATSRDQQGLRNYGYTF. The CDR3 DNA is TGTGCCACCAGCAGAGATCAACAGGGTCTAAGAAACTATGGCTACACCTTC. This chain connects TRBV15 to TRBJ1-2; maybe TRBD1 (6 bases). The ends were cut back, 0 bases at V and 2 bases at J, with 16 bases in the middle. This CDR3 spans 17 amino acids. Looked up from germline, CDR1 is LNHNV and CDR2 is YYDKDF (reference sequence).